The 23 T cell receptor beta chains presented below share a single source sample, sequenced in a study of prognosis after radiotherapy for stage I lung cancer. Genomic DNA served as the source from which two-round multiplex PCR generated TCR beta CDR3 amplicons. The first round of PCR was done with primers that matched each TRBV and TRBJ gene. TCRdb recomputed calls from the multiplex PCR reads with MiXCR, one row per CDR3 protein. The repertoire includes more than 30,000 distinct CDR3 sequences, about 40% of them detected once, and 15% sits in the top ten. Sequencing used PBMCs, obtained before or after stereotactic body radiation therapy (not recorded which). The receptors stem from a donor at least 50 years old with non-small cell lung cancer.

The rearrangement links TRBV5-4 to TRBJ2-2; tentative D call: TRBD2 (5 bases). The length of the CDR3 is 15 residues. Germline-derived CDR1 and CDR2 are SGHNT and YYREEE (reference sequence). The V gene lost 6 bases and the J gene lost 0 bases, with 12 bases spanning the gap. Here the CDR3 DNA reads TGTGCCAGCATCCCCGGGATGGCGAACACCGGGGAGCTGTTTTTT. The encoded protein is CASIPGMANTGELFF. Complete variable domain (other parts from reference TRBV5-4 and TRBJ2-2): ETGVTQSPTHLIKTRGQQVTLRCSSQSGHNTVSWYQQALGQGPQFIFQYYREEENGRGNFPPRFSGLQFPNYSSELNVNALELDDSALYLCASIPGMANTGELFFGEGSRLTVL.

This clonotype was counted at least ten times. The gene calls are TRBV14 and TRBJ2-7, with D possibly matching TRBD1 (5 bases). CDR3 size: 12 residues. Germline V gives CDR1 SGHDN, CDR2 FVKESK. Trimming took off 4 bases at V and 3 bases at J, with 7 bases between the two ends. This CDR3 reads CASSLQGYEQYF. CDR3 DNA sequence: TGTGCCAGCAGCCTTCAGGGCTACGAGCAGTACTTC. Full variable domain (outside the CDR3, taken from reference TRBV14 and TRBJ2-7): EAGVTQFPSHSVIEKGQTVTLRCDPISGHDNLYWYRRVMGKEIKFLLHFVKESKQDESGMPNNRFLAERTGGTYSTLKVQPAELEDSGVYFCASSLQGYEQYFGPGTRLTVT.

This clonotype was counted at least ten times. The chain couples TRBV30 to TRBJ2-1; 11 bases are a match to TRBD2. The CDR3 contains 15 residues. Germline lookup yields CDR1 GTSNPN and CDR2 SVGIG (reference sequence). The V gene end was trimmed by 0 bases and the J gene end by 9 bases; junction bases not matched to a gene: 7. CDR3 sequence (DNA): TGTGCCTGGAGTGTAAGTAGCGGGGGGGCCGGTGAGCAGTTCTTC. It specifies CAWSVSSGGAGEQFF.

This clonotype was seen at least ten times. The CDR3 DNA follows: TGCGCCAGCAGCTTGGGCAGGTCAACTAACTATGGCTACACCTTC. Protein: CASSLGRSTNYGYTF. The V and J genes are TRBV5-1 and TRBJ1-2; D remains unclear. This CDR3 contains 15 residues. V shed 0 bases and J shed 0 bases, with 9 bases lying between them. Germline values: CDR1 SGHRS, CDR2 YFSETQ.

This clonotype was detected many times. This chain joins TRBV5-6 and TRBJ1-1; 7 nucleotides agree with TRBD1. The CDR3 has 12 residues. Trimming at V came to 4 bases and at J to 8 bases, leaving 5 bases not matched to a gene. CDR1 is SGHDT, CDR2 YYEEEE, per germline. CDR3 DNA sequence: TGTGCCAGCAGCCGACAGGGTCCGGAAGCTTTCTTT. Its translation: CASSRQGPEAFF.

This clonotype was detected many times. CDR3 nucleotides: TGTGCCAGCAGTTTATTGGGACTAGCGGGGGTCTACAATGAGCAGTTCTTC. It specifies CASSLLGLAGVYNEQFF. The chain combines TRBV27 with TRBJ2-1, with 14 bases aligning to TRBD2. V lost 1 base to trimming and J lost 3 bases; unmatched junction nucleotides: 2. The CDR3 runs 17 residues. Germline CDR1 and CDR2: MNHEY and SMNVEV (reference sequence).

As for this clonotype: The likely explanation is a read error, given a far larger clone one base away. The genes are TRBV5-1 and TRBJ2-5; maybe TRBD1 (5 bases). The J call may be incorrect, as the DNA end agrees better with TRBJ2-1. The CDR3 is 13 amino acids. The V gene's germline CDR1 is SGHRS and CDR2 YFSETQ. CDR3 sequence reads: CASSLVTQGEQFF. CDR3 sequence (DNA): TGCGCCAGCAGCTTGGTAACTCAGGGTGAGCAGTTCTTC.

Regarding this clonotype: A far larger clone is one nucleotide away, so this likely arose from a read error. No conserved phenylalanine or tryptophan ends this CDR3, so it is likely a read error. This chain uses TRBV6-9 with TRBJ2-7, with TRBD1 identical over 8 bases. Germline lookup yields CDR1 MNHGY and CDR2 SVAAGI. The CDR3 is made up of 16 amino acids. V lost 3 bases to trimming and J lost 2 bases; unmatched junction nucleotides: 9. The CDR3 reads CASSYSRTGWAYEQYL. CDR3 coding DNA: TGTGCCAGCAGTTACTCCCGGACAGGGTGGGCCTACGAGCAGTACCTC.

The V call is TRBV6-9, the J call TRBJ2-1, with 13 bases aligning to TRBD2. In germline, CDR1 is MNHGY, CDR2 SVAAGI. The CDR3 loop spans 17 amino acids. Losses at the gene ends were 3 bases for V and 6 bases for J; bases not matched to a gene: 8. The CDR3 spells CASSYARLAGGTNEQFF. CDR3 coding DNA: TGTGCCAGCAGTTACGCAAGACTAGCGGGAGGAACCAATGAGCAGTTCTTC.

This clonotype was seen a single time. Given a far larger clone just one base away, this is likely a sequencing read error. This rearrangement joins TRBV6-2 or TRBV6-3 to TRBJ1-5; D is unresolved. Germline V gives CDR1 MNHEY, CDR2 SVGEGT. This CDR3 is built from 16 residues. The CDR3 DNA reads TGTGCCTGCAGTCCCCGACACGACCTACCTTATCAGTCCCAGCATTTT. Translation gives CACSPRHDLPYQSQHF.

The table lists this clonotype with many counts. The V and J genes are TRBV4-2 and TRBJ2-7; D call uncertain. The CDR3 has 16 residues. Per germline, CDR1 LGHNA and CDR2 YNFKEQ. V was trimmed by 4 bases and J by 2 bases, leaving 18 bases between them. The CDR3 DNA follows: TGTGCCAGCAGCCCAAAAGGGAAGGGCTTTGCCTACGAGCAGTACTTC. It encodes CASSPKGKGFAYEQYF.

DNA for the CDR3: TGTGCCAGTAGTATAGCTCGGGTGCCTGAGACCCAGTACTTC. This codes for CASSIARVPETQYF. The genes are TRBV19 and TRBJ2-5; D uncertain. Germline CDR1 LNHDA, CDR2 SQIVND (reference sequence). The CDR3 has 14 residues. V gave up 1 base and J gave up 5 bases, with 11 bases separating them.

On this clonotype itself: One junction end does not reproduce the germline sequence, and a read error may be involved. J is TRBJ2-5 and V is TRBV10-3, with TRBD2 matching over 7 bases. The CDR3 is made up of 15 amino acids. Per germline, CDR1 ENHRY and CDR2 SYGVKD. The CDR3 is CVISDPGGSGETQYF. DNA of the CDR3: TGTGTCATCAGTGACCCTGGCGGGAGCGGAGAGACCCAGTACTTC.

This clonotype was seen just once. A single base is all that separates this from a far larger clone, so a read error is likely. This rearrangement joins TRBV19 to TRBJ2-5, with 9 bases lining up with TRBD2. The DNA end favors TRBJ2-1, so the J call may be wrong. From germline, CDR1 is LNHDA and CDR2 SQIVND (reference sequence). The CDR3 extends over 15 amino acids. CDR3 nucleotides: TGTGCCAGTAGTATTGATAGCGGGAGTGACAATGAGCAGTTCTTC. Translating gives CASSIDSGSDNEQFF.

This clonotype was recorded at least ten times. The chain is built from TRBV3-1 and TRBJ1-1, with D hard to call. Germline V gives CDR1 LGHDT, CDR2 YNNKEL (reference sequence). The V end was cut by 6 bases, the J end by 1 base, with 6 bases between. CDR3 size: 12 residues. DNA of the CDR3: TGTGCCAGCAGTCTCTCGAACACTGAAGCTTTCTTT. It is translated as CASSLSNTEAFF. Complete variable domain (other parts from reference TRBV3-1 and TRBJ1-1): DTAVSQTPKYLVTQMGNDKSIKCEQNLGHDTMYWYKQDSKKFLKIMFSYNNKELIINETVPNRFSPKSPDKAHLNLHINSLELGDSAVYFCASSLSNTEAFFGQGTRLTVV.

Remarks on this clonotype: Given the absence of the conserved phenylalanine or tryptophan at the CDR3 end, a read error is likely. The V gene is TRBV5-1, the J gene TRBJ2-3; possibly TRBD2 for D (6 bases). The CDR3 runs 16 residues. Germline values: CDR1 SGHRS, CDR2 YFSETQ. The CDR3 loop reads CDSSILSGGGTDTQYS. The CDR3 DNA follows: TGCGACAGCAGCATACTCTCCGGCGGGGGCACAGATACGCAGTATTCT.

The J gene is TRBJ1-6, the V gene TRBV30, with D tentatively TRBD1 (5 bases). Trimming shortened V by 2 bases and J by 6 bases, and 8 bases separated the two germline ends. The CDR3 covers 13 residues. Germline V gene sequence: CDR1 GTSNPN, CDR2 SVGIG (reference sequence). CDR3 coding DNA: TGTGCCTGGAGTTGGGGGTTTAATTCACCCCTCCACTTT. Encoded protein: CAWSWGFNSPLHF.

Comments on this clonotype: It may be a read error: a sequence one base away is much more abundant. The chain carries TRBV3-1 and TRBJ2-7; a possible D gene is TRBD1 (5 bases). The CDR3 is made up of 14 amino acids. V gave up 1 base and J gave up 2 bases, with 9 bases separating them. Per the germline V gene, CDR1 is LGHDT and CDR2 is YNNKEL (reference sequence). The CDR3 sequence: CASSQVRETYEQYF. CDR3 sequence (DNA): TGTGCCAGCAGCCAAGTCAGGGAAACCTACGAGCAGTACTTC.

This clonotype was counted between two and nine times. The conserved phenylalanine or tryptophan is not found at the CDR3 terminus, so this likely reflects a read error. The V gene is TRBV24-1, the J gene TRBJ1-2, with unresolved D. The CDR3 consists of 14 residues. CDR1 and CDR2 from the germline V gene are KGHDR and SFDVKD. Between the trimmed V and J ends, which lost 2 bases and 0 bases, there was a span of 6 bases. The CDR3 sequence: CATSDWCANYGYTL. For the CDR3, the DNA is TGTGCCACCAGTGATTGGTGCGCTAACTATGGCTACACCCTC.

This clonotype came up a few times. A read error likely explains this, since a far larger clone differs by one base. This sequence joins TRBV6-2 or TRBV6-3 and TRBJ1-1; D gene ambiguous. Germline V CDR1 and CDR2: MNHEY, SVGEGT. The CDR3 consists of 14 residues. The CDR3 DNA sequence: TGTGCCAGCAGAACCACAAGGTTGAACATTGAAGCTTTCTTT. The encoded protein is CASRTTRLNIEAFF.

This clonotype turned up a few times. This likely reflects a read error, since a far larger clone is one base away. V is TRBV6-5 and J is TRBJ1-2, with D possibly TRBD1 on 5 matching bases. Germline loops: CDR1 MNHEY, CDR2 SVGAGI. V was shortened by 5 bases and J by 2 bases, with 15 bases between the two germline ends. The length of the CDR3 is 15 residues. CDR3 coding DNA: TGTGCCAGCAGTACAACCGGGACGACAAACTATGGCTACACCTTC. Protein sequence: CASSTTGTTNYGYTF.

The chain recombines TRBV7-3 with TRBJ2-2, with 11 nucleotides matching TRBD2. Looked up from germline, CDR1 is SGHTA and CDR2 is FQGTGA. The J segment lost 4 bases and the V segment lost 5 bases, leaving 9 bases of the junction unmatched. This CDR3 contains 17 residues. CDR3 protein: CASSPGASGRFTGELFF. Here the CDR3 DNA reads TGTGCCAGCAGCCCGGGGGCTAGCGGGAGGTTCACCGGGGAGCTGTTTTTT.

The CDR3 bases are TGTGCCAGCAGTGAAGGGGGGTACGAGCAGTACTTC. Its translation: CASSEGGYEQYF. The chain joins TRBV2 to TRBJ2-7; either TRBD1 or TRBD2 may fit D (5 bases each). The germline gives CDR1 SNHLY, CDR2 FYNNEI. V shed 1 base and J shed 4 bases, with 5 bases lying between them. The CDR3 has 12 residues.